This paragraph covers one T cell receptor beta chain sequence. Its antigen remains unidentified. The data belong to a study of beta chain features in type 1 diabetes. Findings and limits, study-wide: Shorter templates might be favored by PCR, equally in patients and controls. In all four CD4+ subsets, TCRB CDR3 length was significantly, moderately reduced in type 1 diabetes.

The CDR3 runs to 15 residues. The germline V gene has CDR1 SGHAT and CDR2 FQNNGV. V lost 4 bases and J lost 7; bases outside the gene matches: 8. Every bit of the isolated RNA underwent reverse transcription, so sequencing read expressed TCRB transcripts. This table comes from immunoSEQ multiplex PCR, and its TCRdb copy is limited to in-frame clones, with some not included. The table has fewer than 25,000 clones, 69% seen once. Donors underwent one heparinised blood draw, 95 to 150 mL on average. The authors sorted CD4+ naive, central memory, regulatory and stem cell-like memory cells via CD45RO/CCR7/CD25/CD127/CD95/CD27.

V gene TRBV11-2 combines with J gene TRBJ2-3; 10 nucleotides line up with TRBD2. The sample consisted of Tregs from blood. This sequence was found in a man aged 18 to 29 with type 1 diabetes. As DNA, the CDR3 is TGTGCCAGCAGCTCCGGACTAGCGGCCAGGTATACGCAGTATTTT. Translated: CASSSGLAARYTQYF.